The clone carrying this T cell receptor (beta chain) was seen more than once but under ten times. This specimen belongs to a study of OX40 agonist ivuxolimab in advanced cancers. Study in general: At around 83% male, the cohort had a mean age of 60 years, ranging from 23 to 79.

Produced via immunoSEQ multiplex PCR; TCRdb's table is partial and in-frame only. The data hold about 50,000 clones, with 93% observed a single time. People who had autoimmune disease history or systemic immunosuppression were excluded. The V and J ends lost 4 bases and 5 bases, in that order; junction bases with no gene match: 13. The germline V gene has CDR1 LNHNV and CDR2 YYDKDF (reference sequence). The CDR3 is made up of 16 amino acids. The rearrangement joins TRBV15 to TRBJ2-5; 7 bases are shared with TRBD2. This receptor was obtained from an adult with an advanced solid tumor such as melanoma, head and neck, liver or kidney cancer. The sample in question was CD4+ or CD8+ T cells sorted from blood, obtained in a trial of the OX40 agonist ivuxolimab. CDR3 sequence (DNA): TGTGCCACCAGCAAACTAGCGAGGAGAGGTCAGGAGACCCAGTACTTC. Translation gives CATSKLARRGQETQYF.